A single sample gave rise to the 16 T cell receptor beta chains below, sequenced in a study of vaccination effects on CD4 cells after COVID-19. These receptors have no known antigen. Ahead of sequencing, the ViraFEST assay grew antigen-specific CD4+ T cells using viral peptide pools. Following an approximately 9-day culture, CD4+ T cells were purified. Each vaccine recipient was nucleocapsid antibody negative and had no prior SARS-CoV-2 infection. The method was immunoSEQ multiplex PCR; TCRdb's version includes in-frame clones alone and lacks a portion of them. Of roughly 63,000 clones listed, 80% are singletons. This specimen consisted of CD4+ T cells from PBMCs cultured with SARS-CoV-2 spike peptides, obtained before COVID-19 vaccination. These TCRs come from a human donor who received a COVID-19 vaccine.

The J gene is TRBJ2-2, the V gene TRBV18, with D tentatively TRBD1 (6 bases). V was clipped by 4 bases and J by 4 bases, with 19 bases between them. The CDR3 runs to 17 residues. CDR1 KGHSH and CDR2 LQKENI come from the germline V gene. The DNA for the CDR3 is TGTGCCAGCTCACGGGGTCTAACGGGACAAATCACCGGGGAGCTGTTTTTT. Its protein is CASSRGLTGQITGELFF.

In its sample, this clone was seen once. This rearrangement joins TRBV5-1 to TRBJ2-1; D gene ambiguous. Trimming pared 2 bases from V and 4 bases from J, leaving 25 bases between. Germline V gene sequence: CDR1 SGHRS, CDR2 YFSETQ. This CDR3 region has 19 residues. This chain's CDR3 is CASSLMPGGAQLVYNEQFF. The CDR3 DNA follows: TGCGCCAGCAGCTTAATGCCCGGTGGTGCACAGCTCGTGTACAATGAGCAGTTCTTC.

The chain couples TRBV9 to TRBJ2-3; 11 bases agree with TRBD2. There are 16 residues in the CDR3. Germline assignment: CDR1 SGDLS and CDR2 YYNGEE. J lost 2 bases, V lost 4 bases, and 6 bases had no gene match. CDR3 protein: CASSPLAGGTTDTQYF. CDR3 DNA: TGTGCCAGCAGCCCCCTAGCGGGGGGAACCACAGATACGCAGTATTTT. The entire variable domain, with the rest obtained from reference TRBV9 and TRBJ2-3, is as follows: DSGVTQTPKHLITATGQRVTLRCSPRSGDLSVYWYQQSLDQGLQFLIQYYNGEERAKGNILERFSAQQFPDLHSELNLSSLELGDSALYFCASSPLAGGTTDTQYFGPGTRLTVL.

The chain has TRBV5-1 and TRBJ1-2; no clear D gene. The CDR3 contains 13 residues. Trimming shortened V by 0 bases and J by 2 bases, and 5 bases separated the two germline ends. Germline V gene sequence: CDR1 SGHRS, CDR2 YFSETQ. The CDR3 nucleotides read TGCGCCAGCAGCTTGGACGAGAACTATGGCTACACCTTC. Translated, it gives CASSLDENYGYTF.

DNA of the CDR3: TGTGCCAGCAGGGGCGAGACACTCACCACAGATACGCAGTATTTT. Its protein is CASRGETLTTDTQYF. This chain uses TRBV28 with TRBJ2-3; no firm D call. CDR3 size: 15 residues. Germline loops: CDR1 MDHEN, CDR2 SYDVKM. Trimming took 6 bases from V and 2 from J, leaving 15 bases between them.

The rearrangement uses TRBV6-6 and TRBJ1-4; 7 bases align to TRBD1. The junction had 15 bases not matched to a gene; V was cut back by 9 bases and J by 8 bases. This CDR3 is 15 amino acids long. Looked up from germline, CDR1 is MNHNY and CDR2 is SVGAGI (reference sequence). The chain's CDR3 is CASRQGSGSVEKLFF. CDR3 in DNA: TGTGCCAGTAGACAGGGATCCGGATCGGTAGAAAAACTGTTTTTT.

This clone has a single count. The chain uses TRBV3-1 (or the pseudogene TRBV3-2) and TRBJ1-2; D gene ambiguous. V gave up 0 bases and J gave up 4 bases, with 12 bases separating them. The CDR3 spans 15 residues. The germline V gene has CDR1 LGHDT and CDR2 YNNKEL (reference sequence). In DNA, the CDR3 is TGTGCCAGCAGCCAAGAATTGGTACCCCGCTATGGCTACACCTTC. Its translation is CASSQELVPRYGYTF.

CDR3 in amino acids: CASGLKGNTEAFF. CDR3 sequence (DNA): TGTGCTAGTGGTTTGAAAGGGAACACTGAAGCTTTCTTT. The chain recombines TRBV12-5 with TRBJ1-1; D uncertain. In germline, CDR1 is LGHNT, CDR2 FRNRAP. Trimming took off 2 bases at V and 1 base at J, with 5 bases between the two ends. This CDR3 comprises 13 residues.

In nucleotides, the CDR3 is TGTGCCAGCAGCCCCCTTGGAGGAGCGGGCGACAGTTTCAATGAGCAGTTCTTC. Protein product: CASSPLGGAGDSFNEQFF. The genes are TRBV13 and TRBJ2-1; TRBD2 is a possible D gene (6 bases). V was trimmed by 5 bases and J by 6 bases, leaving 26 bases between them. This CDR3 is built from 18 residues. Germline V CDR1 and CDR2: PRHDT, FYEKMQ (reference sequence).

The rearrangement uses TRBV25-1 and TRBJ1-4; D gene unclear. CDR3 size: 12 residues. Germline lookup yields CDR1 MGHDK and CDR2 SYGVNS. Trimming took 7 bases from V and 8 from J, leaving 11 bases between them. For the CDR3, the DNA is TGTGCCAGCACTGACGGGATGGAAAAACTGTTTTTT. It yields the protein CASTDGMEKLFF.

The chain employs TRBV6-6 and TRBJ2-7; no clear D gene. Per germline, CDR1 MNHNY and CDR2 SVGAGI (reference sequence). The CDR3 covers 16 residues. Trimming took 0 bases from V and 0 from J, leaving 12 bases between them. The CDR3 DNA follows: TGTGCCAGCAGTTACTCGAGATCCCCTACCTCCTACGAGCAGTACGTC. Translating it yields CASSYSRSPTSYEQYV.

CDR3 sequence: CASSVGPGLALGGELFF. The CDR3 nucleotides read TGTGCCAGCAGCGTAGGTCCGGGACTAGCGCTCGGGGGGGAGCTGTTTTTT. The chain recombines TRBV9 with TRBJ2-2; 10 bases match TRBD2. With 0 bases clipped from V and 8 bases from J, the junction kept 10 bases outside the gene matches. Germline CDR1 and CDR2: SGDLS and YYNGEE. The CDR3 is made up of 17 amino acids.

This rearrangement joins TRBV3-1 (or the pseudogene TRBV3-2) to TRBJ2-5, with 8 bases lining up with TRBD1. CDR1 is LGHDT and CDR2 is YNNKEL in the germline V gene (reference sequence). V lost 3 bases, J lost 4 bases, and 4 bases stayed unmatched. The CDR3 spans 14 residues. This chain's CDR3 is CASSHPGQGETQYF. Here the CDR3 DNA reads TGTGCCAGCAGCCACCCTGGACAGGGAGAGACCCAGTACTTC.

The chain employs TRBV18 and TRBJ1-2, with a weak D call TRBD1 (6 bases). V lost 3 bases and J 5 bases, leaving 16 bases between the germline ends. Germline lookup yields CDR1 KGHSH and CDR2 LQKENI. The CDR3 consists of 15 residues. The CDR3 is CASSPAEFRGYGYTF. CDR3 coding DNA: TGTGCCAGCTCACCCGCAGAGTTCAGGGGATATGGCTACACCTTC.

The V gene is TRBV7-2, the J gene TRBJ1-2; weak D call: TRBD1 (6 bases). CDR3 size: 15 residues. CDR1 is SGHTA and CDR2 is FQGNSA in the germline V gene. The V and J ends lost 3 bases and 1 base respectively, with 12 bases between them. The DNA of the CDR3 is TGTGCCAGCAGCTTTACGAGGACAGTTAACTATGGCTACACCTTC. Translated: CASSFTRTVNYGYTF.

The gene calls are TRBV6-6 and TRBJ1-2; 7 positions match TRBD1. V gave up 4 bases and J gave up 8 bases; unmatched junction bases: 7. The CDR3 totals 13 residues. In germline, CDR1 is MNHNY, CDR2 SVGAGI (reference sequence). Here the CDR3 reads CASSWGGTDGYTF. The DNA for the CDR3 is TGTGCCAGCAGTTGGGGAGGGACAGACGGCTACACCTTC.